Listed below are T cell receptor beta chains from one sample, sequenced in a study of regulatory T cells in long-lasting Graves disease. In TCRdb, the multiplex PCR reads were re-called with MiXCR into one record per CDR3 protein. The data contain about 430,000 distinct CDR3 sequences, approximately 15% of them singletons. The sample was also reused in another study, on T cells in Graves' hyperthyroidism and ophthalmopathy.

The sequencing here drew on peripheral blood mononuclear cells (PBMCs), taken at new diagnosis, from a patient treated with antithyroid drugs. The receptor set was obtained from a woman in her forties with Graves disease. CDR3s include the opening cysteine and the closing phenylalanine or tryptophan. The order of the fields is clone size, V gene, D gene, J gene, CDR3 DNA, CDR3 protein. D genes are given only for firm matches. The size of a clone is reported for some rows only, either as once, few or many, or as a class for expanded clones.

abundance: many; v_gene: TRBV24-1; d_gene: .; j_gene: TRBJ2-2; CDR3nt: TGTGCCACCAGTGCGGACTCTTACACCGGGGAGCTGTTTTTT; CDR3aa: CATSADSYTGELFF
abundance: few; v_gene: TRBV12-3/TRBV12-4; d_gene: .; j_gene: TRBJ2-1; CDR3nt: TGTGCCAGCAGGTCCTCAGGGTTCAATGAGCAGTTCTTC; CDR3aa: CASRSSGFNEQFF
abundance: many; v_gene: TRBV7-9; d_gene: .; j_gene: TRBJ2-2; CDR3nt: TGTGCCAGCAGCACTACTGCCGGGGAGCTGTTTTTT; CDR3aa: CASSTTAGELFF
abundance: .; v_gene: TRBV10-3; d_gene: .; j_gene: TRBJ1-6; CDR3nt: TGTGCCATCAGTGAGTCAGGATATAATTCACCCCTCCACTTT; CDR3aa: CAISESGYNSPLHF
abundance: many; v_gene: TRBV6-1; d_gene: .; j_gene: TRBJ2-7; CDR3nt: TGTGCCAGCAGTGAGCTGGACAGCTACGAGCAGTACTTC; CDR3aa: CASSELDSYEQYF
abundance: many; v_gene: TRBV6-1; d_gene: .; j_gene: TRBJ1-5; CDR3nt: TGTGCCAGCAGTGTAGCTGTTGGGGGGGATACTCAGCCCCAGCATTTT; CDR3aa: CASSVAVGGDTQPQHF
abundance: many; v_gene: TRBV11-2; d_gene: .; j_gene: TRBJ2-1; CDR3nt: TGTGCCAGCAGCATCTCGGACAGCTCCTACAATGAGCAGTTCTTC; CDR3aa: CASSISDSSYNEQFF
abundance: many; v_gene: TRBV30; d_gene: .; j_gene: TRBJ1-4; CDR3nt: TGTGCCTGGAGCGCCGGGGGCGGGAGATTCGGAAAACTGTTTTTT; CDR3aa: CAWSAGGGRFGKLFF
abundance: few; v_gene: TRBV4-3; d_gene: .; j_gene: TRBJ2-2; CDR3nt: TGCGCCAGCAGCCCGACTGACGGGGAGCTGTTTTTT; CDR3aa: CASSPTDGELFF
abundance: few; v_gene: TRBV29-1; d_gene: TRBD1; j_gene: TRBJ2-7; CDR3nt: TGCAGCGTTCAGGGACAGGGGACTTACGAGCAGTACTTC; CDR3aa: CSVQGQGTYEQYF
abundance: many; v_gene: TRBV28; d_gene: TRBD2; j_gene: TRBJ2-3; CDR3nt: TGTGCCAGCAGTCCCGGACGAGGACTAGCGGGAGACACAGATACGCAGTATTTT; CDR3aa: CASSPGRGLAGDTDTQYF
abundance: .; v_gene: TRBV7-9; d_gene: .; j_gene: TRBJ1-1; CDR3nt: TGTGCCAGCAGCTCCCCCGGGACCACTGAAGCTTTCTTT; CDR3aa: CASSSPGTTEAFF
abundance: .; v_gene: TRBV6-2/TRBV6-3; d_gene: .; j_gene: TRBJ2-4; CDR3nt: TGTGCCAGCAGGTCGGTAGCCAAAAACATTCAGTACTTC; CDR3aa: CASRSVAKNIQYF
abundance: many; v_gene: TRBV6-2/TRBV6-3; d_gene: .; j_gene: TRBJ2-7; CDR3nt: TGTGCCAGCAGTTACACCACGAGTGGTTACGAGCAGTACTTC; CDR3aa: CASSYTTSGYEQYF
abundance: .; v_gene: TRBV19; d_gene: TRBD1; j_gene: TRBJ2-3; CDR3nt: TGTGCCAGTAGTATCCGCCCGGGACAGGGCACAGATACGCAGTATTTT; CDR3aa: CASSIRPGQGTDTQYF
abundance: many; v_gene: TRBV28; d_gene: .; j_gene: TRBJ1-5; CDR3nt: TGTGCCTCCCGGTCCGGGACGCGAGGCAATCAGCCCCAGCATTTT; CDR3aa: CASRSGTRGNQPQHF
abundance: few; v_gene: TRBV11-2; d_gene: TRBD1; j_gene: TRBJ2-7; CDR3nt: TGTGCCAGCAGCTTAGGTAGACAGGGTGGGTACGAGCAGTACTTC; CDR3aa: CASSLGRQGGYEQYF
abundance: many; v_gene: TRBV9; d_gene: TRBD1; j_gene: TRBJ2-7; CDR3nt: TGTGCCAGCAGCGCGAAGGGGGACAGGGGGGACCACGAGCAGTACTTC; CDR3aa: CASSAKGDRGDHEQYF
abundance: many; v_gene: TRBV20-1; d_gene: TRBD1; j_gene: TRBJ1-4; CDR3nt: TGCAGTGCTAGGGACAGGGAGCACGGAGGTGAAAAACTGTTTTTT; CDR3aa: CSARDREHGGEKLFF
abundance: few; v_gene: TRBV28; d_gene: .; j_gene: TRBJ2-2; CDR3nt: TGTGCCAGCAGTTCCCTCCGGGACCCTACCGGGGAGCTGTTTTTT; CDR3aa: CASSSLRDPTGELFF
abundance: many; v_gene: TRBV6-1; d_gene: TRBD2; j_gene: TRBJ2-5; CDR3nt: TGTGCCAGCAGTAACACTCTCCTAGCGGGAGGGGAGGAGACCCAGTACTTC; CDR3aa: CASSNTLLAGGEETQYF
abundance: few; v_gene: TRBV9; d_gene: TRBD1; j_gene: TRBJ1-2; CDR3nt: TGTACCAGCAGCGTCCAGGGGGCGCGCGGGAACTATGGCTACACCTTC; CDR3aa: CTSSVQGARGNYGYTF
abundance: few; v_gene: TRBV11-3; d_gene: .; j_gene: TRBJ2-1; CDR3nt: TGTGCCAGCAGCTTAGAGGGGTATGGGACAACAGGCTACAATGAGCAGTTCTTC; CDR3aa: CASSLEGYGTTGYNEQFF
abundance: .; v_gene: TRBV27; d_gene: TRBD1; j_gene: TRBJ2-7; CDR3nt: TGTGCCAGCAGTGTCGGCATGGGGGCCAGGGGGGAGCAGTACTTC; CDR3aa: CASSVGMGARGEQYF
abundance: many; v_gene: TRBV5-1; d_gene: .; j_gene: TRBJ2-7; CDR3nt: TGCGCCACCCGACCCGAGCAGTACTTC; CDR3aa: CATRPEQYF
abundance: many; v_gene: TRBV5-1; d_gene: .; j_gene: TRBJ2-5; CDR3nt: TGCGCCAGCAGCCAGGAGGGTGTGTCCCAGTACTTC; CDR3aa: CASSQEGVSQYF
abundance: many; v_gene: TRBV7-3; d_gene: TRBD2; j_gene: TRBJ2-1; CDR3nt: TGTGCCAGCAGCTTGACCGGGACTAGCGACAATGAGCAGTTCTTC; CDR3aa: CASSLTGTSDNEQFF
abundance: many; v_gene: TRBV27; d_gene: .; j_gene: TRBJ2-1; CDR3nt: TGTGCCAGCAGTGGCCAGGACAATGAGCAGTTCTTC; CDR3aa: CASSGQDNEQFF
abundance: many; v_gene: TRBV28; d_gene: .; j_gene: TRBJ2-4; CDR3nt: TGTGCCAGCTGTCCCGGGACACTGGAAATCAAAAACATTCAGTACTTC; CDR3aa: CASCPGTLEIKNIQYF
abundance: .; v_gene: TRBV18; d_gene: .; j_gene: TRBJ2-4; CDR3nt: TGTGCCAGCTCACCCTTAACAGATAAAAACATTCAGTACTTC; CDR3aa: CASSPLTDKNIQYF
abundance: many; v_gene: TRBV6-1; d_gene: .; j_gene: TRBJ2-7; CDR3nt: TGTGCCAGCAGCTTAGCCTTACAGGGACCCTACGAGCAGTACTTC; CDR3aa: CASSLALQGPYEQYF
abundance: many; v_gene: TRBV12-3/TRBV12-4; d_gene: .; j_gene: TRBJ2-2; CDR3nt: TGTGCCAGCAACCCAAACACCGGGGAGCTGTTTTTT; CDR3aa: CASNPNTGELFF
abundance: .; v_gene: TRBV6-1; d_gene: .; j_gene: TRBJ2-3; CDR3nt: TGTGCCAGCAGTGACACGGACCAAGATACGCAGTATTTT; CDR3aa: CASSDTDQDTQYF
abundance: few; v_gene: TRBV5-1; d_gene: TRBD2; j_gene: TRBJ2-2; CDR3nt: TGCGCCAGCAGCTGGGACTACCCCACCGGGGAGCTGTTTTTT; CDR3aa: CASSWDYPTGELFF
abundance: many; v_gene: TRBV28; d_gene: TRBD1; j_gene: TRBJ1-4; CDR3nt: TGTGCCAGCAGTCTCGGACAGGGCTACAATGAAAAACTGTTTTTT; CDR3aa: CASSLGQGYNEKLFF
abundance: .; v_gene: TRBV20-1; d_gene: .; j_gene: TRBJ1-3; CDR3nt: TGCAGTGCTAGAGACAGGGGTTCTGGGAACACCATATGTTTT; CDR3aa: CSARDRGSGNTICF
abundance: .; v_gene: TRBV5-8; d_gene: TRBD2; j_gene: TRBJ2-7; CDR3nt: TGTGCCAGCAGCCGCTCGGGAGGGGGTAACTACGAGCAGTACTTC; CDR3aa: CASSRSGGGNYEQYF
abundance: .; v_gene: TRBV5-1; d_gene: .; j_gene: TRBJ2-1; CDR3nt: TGCGCCAGCAGCTTGGCCGAAGGCACCCGGGGGGCTTTCGGGCAGTTCTTC; CDR3aa: CASSLAEGTRGAFGQFF
abundance: many; v_gene: TRBV27; d_gene: TRBD1; j_gene: TRBJ1-5; CDR3nt: TGTGCCAGCAGTTTAGGACAGGGCGAGAATCAGCCCCAGCATTTT; CDR3aa: CASSLGQGENQPQHF
abundance: many; v_gene: TRBV12-3/TRBV12-4; d_gene: .; j_gene: TRBJ1-5; CDR3nt: TGTGCCAGCAGTTGGGAGGGCAATCAGCCCCAGCATTTT; CDR3aa: CASSWEGNQPQHF
abundance: few; v_gene: TRBV24-1; d_gene: .; j_gene: TRBJ1-1; CDR3nt: TGTGCCACCAGTGATGGGGTGAGGAACACTGAAGCTTTCTTT; CDR3aa: CATSDGVRNTEAFF
abundance: many; v_gene: TRBV29-1; d_gene: .; j_gene: TRBJ1-1; CDR3nt: TGCAGCGTTGATGAGGGGTGGTCCACTGAAGCTTTCTTT; CDR3aa: CSVDEGWSTEAFF
abundance: many; v_gene: TRBV28; d_gene: .; j_gene: TRBJ2-3; CDR3nt: TGTGCCAGCAGTCCCACACTAGCCCGAGATACGCAGTATTTT; CDR3aa: CASSPTLARDTQYF
abundance: many; v_gene: TRBV11-2; d_gene: .; j_gene: TRBJ1-5; CDR3nt: TGTGCCAGCAGCTTAGATGTAGCGGGCAATCAGCCCCAGCATTTT; CDR3aa: CASSLDVAGNQPQHF